The present entry profiles one T cell receptor (beta chain) with its context. Its target is unknown. This CDR3 is 15 amino acids long. Germline-derived CDR1 and CDR2 are SGHRS and YFSETQ. V dropped 3 bases and J dropped 2 bases, with 11 bases sitting between them. The record originates from a study of naive and memory T cell subsets. Whole-study findings and limits: Possibly reflecting memory cells re-expressing CD45RA, a few larger clonotypes occurred in naive repertoires, especially CD8.

Both TRBC1 and TRBC2 were covered by a beta constant-region primer of two equimolar oligonucleotides. Nested alpha and beta constant-region primers with the SP2 primer drove four PCR rounds on ligated cDNA. TCRdb fed the UMI-ligation and nested PCR reads into MiXCR, producing one record per CDR3 protein. The data hold some 82,000 distinct CDR3 sequences, with roughly 12% observed a single time. This sequence joins TRBV5-1 and TRBJ2-2, with a weak D call TRBD2 (5 bases). The TCR sequence derives from a human donor in good health. The sample was naive CD4+ T cells from blood. The CDR3 region is CASSWSRGNTGELFF. CDR3 bases: TGCGCCAGCAGCTGGTCCCGGGGAAACACCGGGGAGCTGTTTTTT.